This TCR beta chain was documented in a study of OX40 agonist ivuxolimab in advanced cancers. Study-wide background: It was ivuxolimab, an agonistic anti-OX40 (CD134) antibody, that patients were treated with. Every 2 weeks, patients received ivuxolimab intravenously, dosed at 0.01 to 10 mg/kg.

About this clone: Antigen: not known.

After removal of 2 bases from V and 3 bases from J, the junction contained 7 bases not matched to a gene. This CDR3 is built from 15 residues. From germline, CDR1 is LGHNA and CDR2 YSLEER. Clones were read by immunoSEQ multiplex PCR, and TCRdb kept only the in-frame ones, dropping some. The sample holds under 150,000 clones; around 93% are singletons and the top ten take 1%. The study, taken as a whole, reports: Average numbers of expanded clones were greater in CD8+ T cells than in CD4+. Blood T cells, both CD4+ and CD8+, expanded clonally by week 6 at 0.1 to 3.0 mg/kg.

The receptor's source is an adult with an advanced solid tumor such as melanoma, head and neck, liver or kidney cancer. J is TRBJ2-7 and V is TRBV4-3, with 7 bases aligning to TRBD1. Sequencing was performed on CD4+ or CD8+ T cells sorted from blood, taken in a trial of the OX40 agonist ivuxolimab. The CDR3 loop is CASSQPSGGNYEQYF. CDR3 in DNA: TGCGCCAGCAGCCAACCCTCAGGGGGAAACTACGAGCAGTACTTC.